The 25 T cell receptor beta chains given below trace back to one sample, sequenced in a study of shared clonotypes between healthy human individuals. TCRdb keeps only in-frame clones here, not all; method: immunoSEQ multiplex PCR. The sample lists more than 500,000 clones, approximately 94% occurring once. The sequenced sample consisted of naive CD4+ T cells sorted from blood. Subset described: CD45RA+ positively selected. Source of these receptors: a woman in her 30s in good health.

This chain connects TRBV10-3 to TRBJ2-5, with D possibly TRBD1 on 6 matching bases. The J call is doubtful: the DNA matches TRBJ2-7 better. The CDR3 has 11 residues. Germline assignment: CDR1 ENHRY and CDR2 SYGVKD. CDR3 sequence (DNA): TGTGCCACTCAGGACAGCTACGAGCAGTACTTC. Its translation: CATQDSYEQYF.

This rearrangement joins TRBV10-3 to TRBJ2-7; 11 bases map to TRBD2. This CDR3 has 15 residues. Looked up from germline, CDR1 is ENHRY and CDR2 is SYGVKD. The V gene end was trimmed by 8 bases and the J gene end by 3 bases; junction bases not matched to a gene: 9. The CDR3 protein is CAISMGGTSGYEQYF. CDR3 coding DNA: TGTGCCATCTCGATGGGCGGGACTAGCGGCTACGAGCAGTACTTC.

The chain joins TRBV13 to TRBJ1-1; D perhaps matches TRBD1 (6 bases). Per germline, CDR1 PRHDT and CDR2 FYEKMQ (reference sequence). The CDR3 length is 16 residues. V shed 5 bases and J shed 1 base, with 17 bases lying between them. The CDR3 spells CASSPRQKTGNTEAFF. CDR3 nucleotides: TGTGCCAGCAGCCCCCGCCAAAAGACAGGGAACACTGAAGCTTTCTTT.

The CDR3 nucleotides read TGTGCCAGCAGCCTTAGCGGGAGTCGGGATGAGCAGTTCTTC. Translating gives CASSLSGSRDEQFF. The chain links TRBV4-2 to TRBJ2-1; 9 nucleotides line up with TRBD2. The CDR3 loop spans 14 amino acids. Germline V gives CDR1 LGHNA, CDR2 YNFKEQ. The trim removed 4 bases at V and 8 bases at J, leaving 6 bases unmatched.

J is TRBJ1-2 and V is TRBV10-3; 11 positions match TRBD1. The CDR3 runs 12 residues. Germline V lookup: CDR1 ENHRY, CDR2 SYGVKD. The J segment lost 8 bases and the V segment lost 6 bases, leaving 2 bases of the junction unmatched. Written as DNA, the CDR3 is TGTGCCATCAGGGGGACAGGGGGAGGCTACACCTTC. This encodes CAIRGTGGGYTF.

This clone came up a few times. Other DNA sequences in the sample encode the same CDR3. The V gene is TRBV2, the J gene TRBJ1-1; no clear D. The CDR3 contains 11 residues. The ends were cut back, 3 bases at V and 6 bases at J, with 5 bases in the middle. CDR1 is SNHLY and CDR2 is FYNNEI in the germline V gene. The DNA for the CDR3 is TGTGCCAGCAGTGACGGCGCTGAAGCTTTCTTT. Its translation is CASSDGAEAFF. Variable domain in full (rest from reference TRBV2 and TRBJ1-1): EPEVTQTPSHQVTQMGQEVILRCVPISNHLYFYWYRQILGQKVEFLVSFYNNEISEKSEIFDDQFSVERPDGSNFTLKIRSTKLEDSAMYFCASSDGAEAFFGQGTRLTVV.

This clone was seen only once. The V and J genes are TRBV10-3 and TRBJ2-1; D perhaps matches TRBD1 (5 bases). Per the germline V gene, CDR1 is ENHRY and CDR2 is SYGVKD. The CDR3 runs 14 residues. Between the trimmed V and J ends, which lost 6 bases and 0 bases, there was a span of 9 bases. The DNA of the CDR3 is TGTGCCATCAGCCGACAGTCCTCCTACAATGAGCAGTTCTTC. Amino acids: CAISRQSSYNEQFF.

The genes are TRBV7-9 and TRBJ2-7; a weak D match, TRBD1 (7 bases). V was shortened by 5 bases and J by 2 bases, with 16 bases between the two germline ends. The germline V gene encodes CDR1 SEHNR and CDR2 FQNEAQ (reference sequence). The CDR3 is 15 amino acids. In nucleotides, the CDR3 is TGTGCCAGCAGCGTCGGGGGTCAGGGGGCCTACGAGCAGTACTTC. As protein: CASSVGGQGAYEQYF.

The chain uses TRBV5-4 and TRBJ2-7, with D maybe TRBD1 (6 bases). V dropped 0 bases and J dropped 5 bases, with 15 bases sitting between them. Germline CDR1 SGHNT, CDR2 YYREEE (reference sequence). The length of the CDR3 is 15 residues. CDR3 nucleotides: TGTGCCAGCAGCTTGGCCCGGACAGAGAGTCACGAGCAGTACTTC. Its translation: CASSLARTESHEQYF.

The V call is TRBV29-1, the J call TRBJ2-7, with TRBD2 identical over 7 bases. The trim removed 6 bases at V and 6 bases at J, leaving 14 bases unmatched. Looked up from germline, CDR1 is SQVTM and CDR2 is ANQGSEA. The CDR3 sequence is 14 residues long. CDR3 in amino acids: CSVGPGLGTVEQYF. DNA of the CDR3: TGCAGCGTCGGCCCCGGACTAGGGACGGTCGAGCAGTACTTC.

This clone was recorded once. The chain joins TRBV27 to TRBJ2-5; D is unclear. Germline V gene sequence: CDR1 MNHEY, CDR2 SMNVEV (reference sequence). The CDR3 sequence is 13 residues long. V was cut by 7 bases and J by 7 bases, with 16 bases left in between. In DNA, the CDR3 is TGTGCCAGCAAGGGCAGGCCTTTGGGGACCCAGTACTTC. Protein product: CASKGRPLGTQYF.

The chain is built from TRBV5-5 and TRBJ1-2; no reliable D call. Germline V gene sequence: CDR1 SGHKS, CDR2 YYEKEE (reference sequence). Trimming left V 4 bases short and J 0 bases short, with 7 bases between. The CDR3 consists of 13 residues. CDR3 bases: TGTGCCAGCAGCCCGTCCTCTAACTATGGCTACACCTTC. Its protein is CASSPSSNYGYTF.

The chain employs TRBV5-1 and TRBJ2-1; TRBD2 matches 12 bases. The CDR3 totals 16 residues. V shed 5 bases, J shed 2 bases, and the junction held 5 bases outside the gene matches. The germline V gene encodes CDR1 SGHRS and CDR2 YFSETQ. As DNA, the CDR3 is TGCGCCAGCAGGCCACTAGCGGGAGGTCCCTACAATGAGCAGTTCTTC. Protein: CASRPLAGGPYNEQFF.

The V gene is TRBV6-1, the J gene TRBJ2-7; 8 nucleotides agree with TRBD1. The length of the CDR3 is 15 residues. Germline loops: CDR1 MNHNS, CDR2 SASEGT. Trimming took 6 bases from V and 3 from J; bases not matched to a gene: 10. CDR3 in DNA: TGTGCCAGCAGGCCTAGGACAGGGCGGATCTACGAGCAGTACTTC. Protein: CASRPRTGRIYEQYF.

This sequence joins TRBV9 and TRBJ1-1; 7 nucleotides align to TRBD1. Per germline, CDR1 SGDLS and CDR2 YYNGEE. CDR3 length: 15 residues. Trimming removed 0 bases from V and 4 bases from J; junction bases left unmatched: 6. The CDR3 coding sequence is TGTGCCAGCAGCGTAGTCAGGGGGTCGGCCACTGAAGCTTTCTTT. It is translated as CASSVVRGSATEAFF.

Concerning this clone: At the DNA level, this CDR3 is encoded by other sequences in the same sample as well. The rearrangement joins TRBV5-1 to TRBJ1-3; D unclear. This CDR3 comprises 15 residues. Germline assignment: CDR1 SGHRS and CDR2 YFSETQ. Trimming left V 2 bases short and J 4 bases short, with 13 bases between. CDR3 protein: CASSFFEGPGNTIYF. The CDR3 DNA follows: TGCGCCAGCAGCTTTTTTGAGGGTCCAGGAAACACCATATATTTT.

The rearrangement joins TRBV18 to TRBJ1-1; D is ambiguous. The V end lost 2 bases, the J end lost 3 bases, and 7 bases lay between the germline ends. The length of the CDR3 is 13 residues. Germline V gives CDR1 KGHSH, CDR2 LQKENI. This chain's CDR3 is CASSPSGDTEAFF. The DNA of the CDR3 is TGTGCCAGCTCACCATCCGGGGACACTGAAGCTTTCTTT.

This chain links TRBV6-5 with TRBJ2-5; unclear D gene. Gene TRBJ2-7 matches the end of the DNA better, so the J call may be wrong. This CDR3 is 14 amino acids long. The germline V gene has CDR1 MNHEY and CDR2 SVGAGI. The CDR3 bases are TGTGCCAGCAGGAGAGACTCCCTCTACTACGAGCAGTACTTC. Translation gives CASRRDSLYYEQYF.

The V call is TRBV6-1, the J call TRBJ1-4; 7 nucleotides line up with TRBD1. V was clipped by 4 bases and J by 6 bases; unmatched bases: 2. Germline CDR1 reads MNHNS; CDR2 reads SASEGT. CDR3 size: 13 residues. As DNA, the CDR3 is TGTGCCAGCAGTGCCCAGGGGGATGAAAAACTGTTTTTT. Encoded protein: CASSAQGDEKLFF.

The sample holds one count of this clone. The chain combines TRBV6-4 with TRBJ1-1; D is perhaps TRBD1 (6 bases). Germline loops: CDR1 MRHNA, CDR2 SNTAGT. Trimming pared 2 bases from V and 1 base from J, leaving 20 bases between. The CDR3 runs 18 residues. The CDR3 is CASSDPRTHTGKNTEAFF. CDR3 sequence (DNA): TGTGCCAGCAGTGACCCACGTACACATACAGGGAAGAACACTGAAGCTTTCTTT.

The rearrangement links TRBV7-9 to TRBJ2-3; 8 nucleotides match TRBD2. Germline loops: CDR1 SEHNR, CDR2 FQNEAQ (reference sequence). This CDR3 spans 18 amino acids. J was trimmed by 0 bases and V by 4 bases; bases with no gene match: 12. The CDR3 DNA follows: TGTGCCAGCAGCTCAGCTAGGTTGCGGGAGGCTAGCACAGATACGCAGTATTTT. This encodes CASSSARLREASTDTQYF. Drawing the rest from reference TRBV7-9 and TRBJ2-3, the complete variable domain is DTGVSQNPRHKITKRGQNVTFRCDPISEHNRLYWYRQTLGQGPEFLTYFQNEAQLEKSRLLSDRFSAERPKGSFSTLEIQRTEQGDSAMYLCASSSARLREASTDTQYFGPGTRLTVL.

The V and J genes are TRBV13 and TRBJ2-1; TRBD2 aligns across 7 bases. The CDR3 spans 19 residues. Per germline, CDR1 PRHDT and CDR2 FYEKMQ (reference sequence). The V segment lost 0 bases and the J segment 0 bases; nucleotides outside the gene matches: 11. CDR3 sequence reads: CASSLGSSGGASSYNEQFF. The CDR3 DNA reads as TGTGCCAGCAGCTTAGGTTCTAGCGGAGGGGCCAGCTCCTACAATGAGCAGTTCTTC.

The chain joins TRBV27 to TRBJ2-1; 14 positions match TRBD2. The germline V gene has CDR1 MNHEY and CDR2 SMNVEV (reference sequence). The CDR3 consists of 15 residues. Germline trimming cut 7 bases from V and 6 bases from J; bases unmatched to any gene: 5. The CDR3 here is CASNFGTSGSNEQFF. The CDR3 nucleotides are TGTGCCAGCAACTTCGGGACTAGCGGGAGCAATGAGCAGTTCTTC.

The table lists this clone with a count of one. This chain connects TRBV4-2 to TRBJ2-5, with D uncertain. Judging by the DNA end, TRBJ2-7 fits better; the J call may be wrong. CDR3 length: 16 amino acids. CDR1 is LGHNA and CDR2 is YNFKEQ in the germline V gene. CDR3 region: CASSQEVETTTYEQYF. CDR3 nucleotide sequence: TGTGCCAGCAGCCAAGAAGTAGAGACAACGACCTACGAGCAGTACTTC.

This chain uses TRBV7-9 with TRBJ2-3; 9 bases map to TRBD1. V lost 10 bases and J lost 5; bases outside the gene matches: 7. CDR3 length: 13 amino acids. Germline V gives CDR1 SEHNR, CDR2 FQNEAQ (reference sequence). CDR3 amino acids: CATQGQGRDTQYF. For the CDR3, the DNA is TGTGCCACCCAAGGACAGGGGCGAGATACGCAGTATTTT.